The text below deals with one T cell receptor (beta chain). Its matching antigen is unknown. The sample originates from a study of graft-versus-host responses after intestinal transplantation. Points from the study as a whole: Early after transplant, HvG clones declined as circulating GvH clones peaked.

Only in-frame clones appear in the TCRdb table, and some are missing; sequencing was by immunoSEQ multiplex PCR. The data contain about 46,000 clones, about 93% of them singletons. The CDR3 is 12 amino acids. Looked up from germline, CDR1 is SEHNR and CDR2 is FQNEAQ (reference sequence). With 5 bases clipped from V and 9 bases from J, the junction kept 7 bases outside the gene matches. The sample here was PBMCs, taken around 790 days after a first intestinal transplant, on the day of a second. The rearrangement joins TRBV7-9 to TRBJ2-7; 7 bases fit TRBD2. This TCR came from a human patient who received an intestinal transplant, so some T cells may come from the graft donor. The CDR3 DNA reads TGTGCCAGCAGCCGGACTAGGGCCGGGCAGTACTTC. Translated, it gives CASSRTRAGQYF.